This T cell receptor (beta chain) was recovered during a study of CD8+ T cells in alopecia areata. Study-wide context: Those patients who were treated received oral tofacitinib, which was given at 5 to 10 mg twice daily for moderate-to-severe alopecia areata.

The authors extracted RNA and reverse transcribed it into cDNA as the sequencing template. Method: immunoSEQ multiplex PCR; TCRdb's copy keeps in-frame clones and lacks some. The sample has 150,000 to 200,000 clones; about 61% are singletons. Treatment here: oral pan-JAK inhibitor, 5-10 mg twice daily. The TCR was taken from a human donor with alopecia areata. The specimen was CD4+ T cells sorted from blood, collected between weeks 55 and 65, from a patient treated with tofacitinib.

The CDR3 region is CASPGGAGGDTQYF. CDR3 in DNA: TGTGCCTCCCCCGGCGGAGCGGGGGGAGATACGCAGTATTTT. The genes are TRBV30 and TRBJ2-3; 9 nucleotides align to TRBD2. Germline lookup yields CDR1 GTSNPN and CDR2 SVGIG (reference sequence). This CDR3 is built from 14 residues. The trim removed 7 bases at V and 5 bases at J, leaving 10 bases unmatched.